The clone carrying this T cell receptor (beta chain) showed up just once. Its target is not known. Trimming removed 7 bases from V and 0 bases from J, with 13 bases in between. This CDR3 spans 15 amino acids. Per the germline V gene, CDR1 is SQVTM and CDR2 is ANQGSEA. With a J-beta primer mix and a sample-barcoded 5' primer, a second PCR ran roughly 6 to 11 cycles. The template-switch adaptor was a 5' adaptor with 12 random nucleotides. It tagged each cDNA molecule. TCRdb itself ran the 5' RACE reads through MiXCR, one entry per CDR3 protein. This sample yields about 1.5 million distinct CDR3 sequences, of which about 45% are seen a single time; approximately 4.1% belongs to the top ten. These data belong to a study of blood T cells in healthy people across ages. Study results and limitations: Naive T cell percentage by flow cytometry tracked strongly with beta diversity. The recorded TCR beta diversity per million T cells decreased in a roughly linear manner with age.

Sequenced: blood. The sequence derives from a woman aged 18-30 years in good health. The V gene is TRBV29-1, the J gene TRBJ2-6, with a weak D call TRBD1 (7 bases). The CDR3 bases are TGCAGCGGCGGGACAGTAAGCTCTGGGGCCAACGTCCTGACTTTC. It translates to CSGGTVSSGANVLTF.